The sequence of this T cell receptor (beta chain) was determined in a study of T cells in Graves' hyperthyroidism and ophthalmopathy. V dropped 1 base and J dropped 7 bases, with 14 bases sitting between them. The CDR3 spans 15 residues. The germline V gene has CDR1 LGHNA and CDR2 YSLEER. Amplified TCR beta CDR3 regions came from RNA transcripts. The TCR CDR3 first-round RT-PCR relied on the HTBI primer set. TCRdb reprocessed the multiplex PCR reads with MiXCR, giving one entry per CDR3 protein. Of 500,000 to 750,000 distinct CDR3 sequences listed, 15% to 18% were seen once; the top ten hold roughly 6.6%.

The receptor was isolated from a woman in her twenties or thirties with Graves' hyperthyroidism. This chain links TRBV4-3 with TRBJ2-1; possibly TRBD1 for D (6 bases). Sequencing used blood. The CDR3 bases are TGCGCCAGCAGCCAAGCTCCCTATACAGGGAATGAGCAGTTCTTC. Amino acid sequence: CASSQAPYTGNEQFF.